This is a list of T cell receptor beta chains from one sample in a study of CD8+CD57+ T cells in acquired aplastic anemia. Each CDR3 protein is one row after TCRdb ran MiXCR on the reads. The sample lists roughly 300,000 distinct CDR3 sequences, approximately 57% occurring once. The sequenced sample consisted of sorted CD4+, CD8+, or CD8+CD57+ T cells (not recorded which) from PBMCs. The receptor source for this set is a human donor with severe aplastic anemia or a healthy control (not recorded which). CDR3s include the opening cysteine and the closing phenylalanine or tryptophan. The D gene is left open where the match is weak. Clone sizes are given selectively: once, few, many, or a class where the clone is expanded.

CDR3aa | CDR3nt | d_gene | v_gene | abundance | j_gene
CSARLSGAGYGYTF | TGCAGTGCTAGATTATCAGGGGCCGGCTATGGCTACACCTTC | - | TRBV20-1 | - | TRBJ1-2
CSARRDRESSPLHF | TGCAGTGCCCGGCGGGACAGGGAGAGTTCACCCCTCCACTTT | TRBD1 | TRBV20-1 | - | TRBJ1-6
CASSETGGYGVTQYF | TGTGCCAGCAGTGAGACCGGGGGCTACGGAGTGACCCAGTACTTC | - | TRBV7-3 | - | TRBJ2-5
CASSPVAGREQYF | TGTGCCAGCAGCCCAGTAGCCGGTCGCGAGCAGTACTTC | - | TRBV7-6 | - | TRBJ2-7
CASSLAGAGEYF | TGCGCCAGCAGCTTGGCGGGGGCAGGGGAGTACTTC | - | TRBV5-1 | once | TRBJ2-7
CASSPPGARRKPQHF | TGTGCCAGCAGTCCCCCAGGGGCGAGGAGGAAGCCCCAGCATTTT | - | TRBV2 | - | TRBJ1-5
CASSIHRTDTQYF | TGTGCCAGTAGTATTCATCGAACAGATACGCAGTATTTT | - | TRBV19 | - | TRBJ2-3
CASNTGHDNSPLHF | TGTGCCAGTAATACAGGGCACGATAATTCACCCCTCCACTTT | - | TRBV19 | - | TRBJ1-6
CSASQDSSGNTIYF | TGCAGTGCTAGTCAGGACAGCTCTGGAAACACCATATATTTT | - | TRBV20-1 | - | TRBJ1-3
CSASYPGLGTQYF | TGCAGTGCTAGTTATCCGGGACTAGGAACCCAGTACTTC | TRBD2 | TRBV20-1 | - | TRBJ2-5
CASSEASVGEAFF | TGTGCCAGCAGTGAAGCGAGCGTTGGTGAAGCTTTCTTT | - | TRBV2 | - | TRBJ1-1
CASRLGTVSHEQYF | TGTGCCAGCAGGCTGGGGACAGTTTCCCACGAGCAGTACTTC | TRBD1 | TRBV6-5 | many | TRBJ2-7
CASSLSRGGLNGYTF | TGTGCCAGCAGTTTGAGCCGCGGGGGGCTTAATGGCTACACCTTC | - | TRBV27 | - | TRBJ1-2
CASSFRQVDTQYF | TGTGCCAGCAGCTTCCGCCAAGTGGATACGCAGTATTTT | - | TRBV7-2 | few | TRBJ2-3
CASSSTSSVSDTQYF | TGTGCCAGCAGCTCGACTAGCAGCGTCTCAGATACGCAGTATTTT | TRBD2 | TRBV7-3 | many | TRBJ2-3
CASSQAHSQGAKNSPLHF | TGCGCCAGCAGCCAAGCCCATTCACAGGGGGCCAAGAATTCACCCCTCCACTTT | TRBD1 | TRBV4-3 | medium-sized | TRBJ1-6
CATSDYIGGELFF | TGTGCCACCAGTGACTACATAGGCGGGGAGCTGTTTTTT | - | TRBV24-1 | - | TRBJ2-2
CASSVQGAGNTEAFF | TGTGCCAGCAGCGTCCAAGGGGCTGGGAACACTGAAGCTTTCTTT | - | TRBV9 | once | TRBJ1-1
CATLDRGRGYTF | TGTGCCACCCTGGACAGGGGACGTGGCTACACCTTC | TRBD1 | TRBV24-1 | - | TRBJ1-2
CASSLWAGRRYEQYF | TGTGCCAGCAGTTTATGGGCAGGGCGACGCTACGAGCAGTACTTC | - | TRBV27 | many | TRBJ2-7
CATSRGGDLTDTQYF | TGTGCCACCAGCAGGGGAGGGGATCTCACAGATACGCAGTATTTT | TRBD2 | TRBV15 | - | TRBJ2-3
CAWSASRTRTAGEKLFF | TGTGCCTGGAGTGCCTCTCGGACGCGGACAGCGGGTGAAAAACTGTTTTTT | - | TRBV30 | - | TRBJ1-4
CASSSRSGTSSYNEQFF | TGTGCCAGCAGCTCACGGAGCGGGACGAGCTCCTACAATGAGCAGTTCTTC | TRBD2 | TRBV5-6 | many | TRBJ2-1
CASSFRHKTPNTEAFF | TGTGCCAGCAGCTTTAGACATAAAACTCCGAACACTGAAGCTTTCTTT | - | TRBV5-6 | many | TRBJ1-1
CASSVGVAKNIQYF | TGTGCCAGCAGCGTAGGTGTAGCCAAAAACATTCAGTACTTC | - | TRBV9 | - | TRBJ2-4
CASSFDNEQFF | TGTGCCAGCAGCTTCGACAATGAGCAGTTCTTC | - | TRBV7-9 | few | TRBJ2-1
CASNEQFF | TGTGCCAGCAATGAGCAGTTCTTC | - | TRBV2 | - | TRBJ2-1
CASTREESPLHF | TGTGCCAGCACCCGAGAGGAGTCACCCCTCCACTTT | - | TRBV7-2 | few | TRBJ1-6
CATTRDRGYEQYF | TGTGCCACTACCCGGGACAGGGGCTACGAGCAGTACTTC | TRBD1 | TRBV10-3 | - | TRBJ2-7
CATSESKAASSYEQYF | TGTGCCACCAGTGAATCTAAGGCTGCCTCCTCCTACGAGCAGTACTTC | - | TRBV24-1 | many | TRBJ2-7
CASSLIQSNTEAFF | TGTGCCAGCAGCCTTATACAGTCGAACACTGAAGCTTTCTTT | - | TRBV3-1 | many | TRBJ1-1
CAGGRTYTGELFF | TGTGCCGGGGGGCGGACCTACACCGGGGAGCTGTTTTTT | - | TRBV2 | - | TRBJ2-2
CSVTENLAGLISEQYF | TGCAGCGTCACTGAAAATCTAGCGGGGCTTATATCCGAGCAGTACTTC | TRBD2 | TRBV29-1 | many | TRBJ2-7
CASSRPGSYNSPLHF | TGTGCCAGTAGCCGGCCGGGGTCCTATAATTCACCCCTCCACTTT | - | TRBV19 | many | TRBJ1-6
CASSLAHQPQHF | TGTGCCAGCAGCTTAGCTCATCAGCCCCAGCATTTT | - | TRBV7-8 | many | TRBJ1-5
CASRADGPDTQYF | TGTGCCAGCAGAGCGGACGGACCAGATACGCAGTATTTT | - | TRBV2 | few | TRBJ2-3
CASSEGRSGNTIYF | TGTGCCAGCAGTGAGGGAAGATCTGGAAACACCATATATTTT | - | TRBV7-6 | few | TRBJ1-3
CASSGRTGGWETQYF | TGTGCCAGCAGTGGAAGGACAGGGGGATGGGAGACCCAGTACTTC | TRBD1 | TRBV2 | - | TRBJ2-5
CATSGVSGQYF | TGTGCCACCAGCGGGGTTTCAGGGCAGTACTTC | - | TRBV15 | - | TRBJ2-7
CASSAGVAELFF | TGTGCCAGCAGCGCCGGAGTAGCGGAGCTGTTTTTT | - | TRBV7-2 | - | TRBJ2-2
CASSPGGGIFSDEQYF | TGTGCCAGCAGCCCAGGAGGGGGGATCTTCAGCGACGAGCAGTACTTC | - | TRBV11-2 | once | TRBJ2-7
CASSQVPGQGWAYNEQFF | TGCGCCAGCAGCCAAGTCCCGGGACAGGGATGGGCCTACAATGAGCAGTTCTTC | TRBD1 | TRBV5-1 | many | TRBJ2-1
CSVSEQGNYGYTF | TGCAGCGTATCGGAACAGGGTAACTATGGCTACACCTTC | - | TRBV29-1 | - | TRBJ1-2
CSTSTYSGTGSSEAFF | TGTTCCACCAGTACGTATTCCGGGACAGGGTCTTCTGAAGCTTTCTTT | TRBD1 | TRBV24-1 | - | TRBJ1-1
CASSLDRGEQYF | TGTGCCAGCAGCTTGGACAGGGGCGAGCAGTACTTC | TRBD1 | TRBV7-3 | - | TRBJ2-7
CSRRDSQETQYF | TGCAGTAGAAGGGACAGCCAAGAGACCCAGTACTTC | TRBD1 | TRBV20-1 | few | TRBJ2-5
CASSLGGQGYEAFF | TGTGCCAGCAGCTTAGGGGGGCAGGGGTATGAAGCTTTCTTT | - | TRBV7-3 | - | TRBJ1-1
CASSPSPLAGVGETQYF | TGTGCCAGCAGCCCAAGCCCCCTAGCGGGGGTAGGAGAGACCCAGTACTTC | TRBD2 | TRBV7-9 | - | TRBJ2-5
CASTDRDYEQYF | TGTGCCAGCACCGACAGGGATTACGAGCAGTACTTC | TRBD1 | TRBV2 | many | TRBJ2-7
CATSDLGLAGEETQYF | TGTGCCACCAGTGATTTGGGGCTAGCGGGAGAAGAGACCCAGTACTTC | TRBD2 | TRBV24-1 | - | TRBJ2-5
CAWGQGRSEAFF | TGTGCCTGGGGACAGGGGCGATCTGAAGCTTTCTTT | TRBD1 | TRBV30 | many | TRBJ1-1
CATSRDTTGVYEQYF | TGTGCCACCAGCAGAGATACGACAGGGGTCTACGAGCAGTACTTC | TRBD1 | TRBV15 | - | TRBJ2-7
CASGYLENEQFF | TGTGCTAGTGGTTACCTAGAGAATGAGCAGTTCTTC | - | TRBV12-5 | - | TRBJ2-1
CASSQARHTSEQFF | TGTGCCAGCAGCCAAGCGCGACACACCAGTGAGCAGTTCTTC | - | TRBV14 | - | TRBJ2-1
CASSEGQGYYGYTF | TGTGCCAGCAGTGAAGGTCAGGGGTACTATGGCTACACCTTC | - | TRBV2 | - | TRBJ1-2
CASSSRVRSAGGYTF | TGTGCCAGCAGCTCCCGGGTGCGAAGCGCAGGCGGCTACACCTTC | - | TRBV7-2 | many | TRBJ1-2
CASSSGTTLSPQYF | TGTGCCAGCAGCTCCGGGACCACCCTTAGTCCCCAGTACTTC | - | TRBV7-8 | - | TRBJ2-5
CASSFSSGGRYF | TGTGCCAGCAGCTTCTCTAGCGGGGGCCGGTATTTT | TRBD2 | TRBV7-2 | - | TRBJ2-3
CAWRAGGDTQYF | TGTGCCTGGCGGGCAGGGGGAGATACGCAGTATTTT | TRBD1 | TRBV30 | many | TRBJ2-3